Below, 30 T cell receptor beta chains from the same sample are listed, as sequenced in a study of shared clonotypes between healthy human individuals. Assay: immunoSEQ multiplex PCR; the TCRdb copy retains only in-frame clones and omits some. Seen here are 2 million to 2.5 million clones, nearly 97% observed once, and the top ten hold over 0.1%. The specimen was naive CD4+ T cells sorted from blood. The sample's subset: CD45RA+ positively selected. The source of these receptors is a man younger than 35 in good health.

Points on this clone: Distinct nucleotide sequences in the sample also encode this CDR3. This chain links TRBV6-5 with TRBJ2-2, with D maybe TRBD1 (6 bases). CDR3 length: 15 residues. Germline loops: CDR1 MNHEY, CDR2 SVGAGI. Deletions cut 6 bases from V and 0 bases from J, with 11 bases between. Here the CDR3 reads CASSYGTPNTGELFF. The CDR3 DNA reads TGTGCCAGCAGCTACGGGACACCGAACACCGGGGAGCTGTTTTTT.

The rearrangement uses TRBV9 and TRBJ1-1; 7 bases line up with TRBD1. V was clipped by 0 bases and J by 8 bases; unmatched bases: 10. The CDR3 loop spans 15 amino acids. Germline CDR1 reads SGDLS; CDR2 reads YYNGEE. CDR3 region: CASSVAPLGTAEAFF. DNA of the CDR3: TGTGCCAGCAGCGTAGCTCCTCTGGGGACAGCCGAAGCTTTCTTT.

The count of this clone is one. V gene TRBV9 combines with J gene TRBJ1-1; the match to TRBD1 covers 11 bases. With 2 bases clipped from V and 2 bases from J, the junction kept 8 bases outside the gene matches. CDR1 and CDR2 (germline): SGDLS, YYNGEE. The CDR3 length is 17 residues. This CDR3 is CASSVTGTGGFNTEAFF. CDR3 sequence (DNA): TGTGCCAGCAGCGTTACCGGGACAGGGGGATTCAACACTGAAGCTTTCTTT. Filled out from reference TRBV9 and TRBJ1-1, the complete variable domain reads DSGVTQTPKHLITATGQRVTLRCSPRSGDLSVYWYQQSLDQGLQFLIQYYNGEERAKGNILERFSAQQFPDLHSELNLSSLELGDSALYFCASSVTGTGGFNTEAFFGQGTRLTVV.

The chain combines TRBV11-2 with TRBJ2-7; 9 nucleotides agree with TRBD1. Trimming cost V 5 bases and J 2 bases; bases outside gene matches: 4. CDR1 is SGHAT, CDR2 FQNNGV, per germline. The CDR3 is 14 residues long. The chain's CDR3 is CASSSRDRAYEQYF. The DNA of the CDR3 is TGTGCCAGCAGCAGCCGGGACAGGGCCTACGAGCAGTACTTC.

The sample holds one count of this clone. The J gene is TRBJ2-1, the V gene TRBV15; 9 positions match TRBD2. Germline V lookup: CDR1 LNHNV, CDR2 YYDKDF (reference sequence). V lost 5 bases to trimming and J lost 7 bases; unmatched junction nucleotides: 18. This CDR3 is 18 amino acids long. The DNA for the CDR3 is TGTGCCACCAGCCGGTCTAGCGGGGCGATCCTAAATTATAATGAGCAGTTCTTC. Amino acid sequence: CATSRSSGAILNYNEQFF. Looking up the rest from reference TRBV15 and TRBJ2-1 gives the full variable domain: DAMVIQNPRYQVTQFGKPVTLSCSQTLNHNVMYWYQQKSSQAPKLLFHYYDKDFNNEADTPDNFQSRRPNTSFCFLDIRSPGLGDTAMYLCATSRSSGAILNYNEQFFGPGTRLTVL.

The V call is TRBV9, the J call TRBJ1-1; D uncertain. Germline V gene sequence: CDR1 SGDLS, CDR2 YYNGEE. CDR3 size: 12 residues. Trimming took off 2 bases at V and 3 bases at J, with 5 bases between the two ends. Written as DNA, the CDR3 is TGTGCCAGCAGCGTTTCGGACACTGAAGCTTTCTTT. This translates into CASSVSDTEAFF. The whole variable domain, filled in from reference TRBV9 and TRBJ1-1, reads DSGVTQTPKHLITATGQRVTLRCSPRSGDLSVYWYQQSLDQGLQFLIQYYNGEERAKGNILERFSAQQFPDLHSELNLSSLELGDSALYFCASSVSDTEAFFGQGTRLTVV.

V is TRBV28 and J is TRBJ2-7; D unclear. CDR1 and CDR2 (germline): MDHEN, SYDVKM. The CDR3 sequence is 14 residues long. The V end was cut by 2 bases, the J end by 2 bases, with 10 bases between. CDR3 nucleotide sequence: TGTGCCAGCAGTTTACGTGAATTTGCCTACGAGCAGTACTTC. This translates into CASSLREFAYEQYF. Based on the CDR3 plus reference TRBV28 and TRBJ2-7, the full variable domain is DVKVTQSSRYLVKRTGEKVFLECVQDMDHENMFWYRQDPGLGLRLIYFSYDVKMKEKGDIPEGYSVSREKKERFSLILESASTNQTSMYLCASSLREFAYEQYFGPGTRLTVT.

The V call is TRBV4-1, the J call TRBJ1-3; 8 bases fit TRBD1. The CDR3 runs 16 residues. V dropped 9 bases and J dropped 2; count of bases not matched to a gene: 12. The germline CDR1 and CDR2 sequences are MGHRA and YSYEKL. CDR3 DNA sequence: TGCGCCAGTACCAAAGGACAGGGAGCCACTGGAAACACCATATATTTT. This encodes CASTKGQGATGNTIYF.

The rearrangement uses TRBV14 and TRBJ1-2, with 8 bases matching TRBD1. Trimming at V came to 4 bases and at J to 8 bases, leaving 6 bases not matched to a gene. The CDR3 has 13 amino acids. Germline V gives CDR1 SGHDN, CDR2 FVKESK. The CDR3 region has the DNA TGTGCCAGCAGCCGACAGGGGCCCCTAGGCTACACCTTC. Translated: CASSRQGPLGYTF.

There are a few counts of this clone. The J gene is TRBJ1-1, the V gene TRBV7-9, with 9 bases matching TRBD1. This CDR3 comprises 15 residues. V shed 6 bases and J 6 bases; nucleotides not matched to a gene: 11. Germline CDR1 is SEHNR and CDR2 is FQNEAQ (reference sequence). CDR3 nucleotides: TGTGCCAGCAGAACAATGACAGGGGGGAGCCCTGAAGCTTTCTTT. This gives the protein CASRTMTGGSPEAFF.

J is TRBJ1-5 and V is TRBV18, with TRBD1 identical over 7 bases. The junction had 4 bases not matched to a gene; V was cut back by 3 bases and J by 5 bases. This CDR3 spans 14 amino acids. CDR1 and CDR2 from the germline V gene are KGHSH and LQKENI. Here the CDR3 reads CASSPTGEDQPQHF. In DNA form, the CDR3 reads TGTGCCAGCTCACCCACAGGGGAGGATCAGCCCCAGCATTTT.

This clone was counted once. The rearrangement joins TRBV5-8 to TRBJ2-2; D uncertain. Germline V gene sequence: CDR1 SGHTS, CDR2 YDEGEE. The CDR3 spans 19 residues. Between the trimmed V and J ends, which lost 4 bases and 4 bases, there was a span of 26 bases. CDR3 loop: CASSHQTARARSSTGELFF. The CDR3 region has the DNA TGTGCCAGCAGCCATCAGACGGCCCGGGCCCGATCGAGCACCGGGGAGCTGTTTTTT.

Comments on this clone: The sample holds other DNA sequences that translate to the same CDR3. The CDR3 DNA is TGTGCCAGCAGTTTGAGGGGGAATCAGCCCCAGCATTTT. Translation: CASSLRGNQPQHF. This chain joins TRBV27 and TRBJ1-5, with a possible D match to TRBD1 (6 bases). With 3 bases removed from V and 4 bases from J, the gap between germline ends came to 7 bases. CDR1 and CDR2 from the germline V gene are MNHEY and SMNVEV (reference sequence). This CDR3 is built from 13 residues.

This rearrangement joins TRBV5-4 to TRBJ1-3; 8 nucleotides agree with TRBD1. The germline V gene encodes CDR1 SGHNT and CDR2 YYREEE (reference sequence). The CDR3 has 16 residues. With 9 bases clipped from V and 2 bases from J, the junction kept 13 bases outside the gene matches. The CDR3 sequence is CATTTGVRGPGNTIYF. DNA for the CDR3: TGTGCCACCACCACCGGGGTCAGGGGGCCTGGAAACACCATATATTTT.

The chain combines TRBV7-3 with TRBJ2-3, with D unclear. V lost 2 bases to trimming and J lost 1 base, with 4 bases between them. From germline, CDR1 is SGHTA and CDR2 FQGTGA. The CDR3 runs 13 residues. Written as DNA, the CDR3 is TGTGCCAGCAGCTTACTCCGCACAGATACGCAGTATTTT. Amino acids: CASSLLRTDTQYF.

This clone was recorded only once. The gene calls are TRBV29-1 and TRBJ2-3, with 9 bases lining up with TRBD2. Germline loops: CDR1 SQVTM, CDR2 ANQGSEA. Trimming took 1 base from V and 2 from J; bases not matched to a gene: 4. The CDR3 totals 15 residues. CDR3: CSVEARGRATDTQYF. CDR3 nucleotides: TGCAGCGTTGAAGCGCGCGGGAGGGCCACAGATACGCAGTATTTT.

The chain joins TRBV25-1 to TRBJ2-2, with D perhaps matching TRBD1 (6 bases). V gave up 8 bases and J gave up 4 bases, with 17 bases separating them. The CDR3 is 15 residues long. In germline, CDR1 is MGHDK, CDR2 SYGVNS. The CDR3 loop reads CASQAGVPATGELFF. The CDR3 DNA is TGTGCCAGCCAAGCAGGGGTTCCGGCCACCGGGGAGCTGTTTTTT.

The sample holds one count of this clone. V is TRBV6-5 and J is TRBJ2-7; a possible D gene is TRBD1 (5 bases). V was pared by 4 bases and J by 5 bases, with 15 bases between. The CDR3 is 14 amino acids. Germline lookup yields CDR1 MNHEY and CDR2 SVGAGI. In nucleotides, the CDR3 is TGTGCCAGCAGTTCACTCAGGGTTAGGAACGAGCAGTACTTC. This gives the protein CASSSLRVRNEQYF.

The chain links TRBV10-3 to TRBJ1-3; tentatively, D is TRBD1 (5 bases). The CDR3 has 17 residues. V lost 11 bases, J lost 5 bases, and 28 bases lay in between. Germline CDR1 is ENHRY and CDR2 is SYGVKD. The CDR3 bases are TGTGCCGCCGGAACTCCGGGACCCGAGAAGGGTCGAAACACCATATATTTT. Translation gives CAAGTPGPEKGRNTIYF.

The chain carries TRBV7-3 and TRBJ2-3, with TRBD2 as a possible D gene (6 bases). The CDR3 spans 17 residues. V lost 2 bases to trimming and J lost 0 bases, with 15 bases between them. CDR1 and CDR2 (germline): SGHTA, FQGTGA. The CDR3 nucleotides are TGTGCCAGCAGCTTATGCCGTCACGGGGGAAGCACAGATACGCAGTATTTT. This translates into CASSLCRHGGSTDTQYF.

Comments on this clone: The sample contains more than one DNA sequence encoding this CDR3. The chain links TRBV6-5 to TRBJ1-1; D is unclear. Germline V gene sequence: CDR1 MNHEY, CDR2 SVGAGI. V gave up 0 bases and J gave up 8 bases, with 7 bases separating them. CDR3 size: 12 residues. The CDR3 coding sequence is TGTGCCAGCAGTTACTCGACGGGGGAAGCTTTCTTT. It encodes CASSYSTGEAFF.

This clone was seen just once. The V call is TRBV7-8, the J call TRBJ2-7, with TRBD1 matching 10 bases. The trim removed 5 bases at V and 2 bases at J, leaving 6 bases unmatched. Germline CDR1 reads SGHVS; CDR2 reads FQNEAQ. CDR3 length: 15 residues. The CDR3 loop is CASSVGQGRTYEQYF. CDR3 nucleotide sequence: TGTGCCAGCAGCGTGGGACAGGGGAGAACCTACGAGCAGTACTTC.

The chain joins TRBV7-9 to TRBJ2-1; no definite D call. V was trimmed by 1 base and J by 9 bases, leaving 7 bases between them. CDR3 length equals 12 residues. Per germline, CDR1 SEHNR and CDR2 FQNEAQ (reference sequence). CDR3 nucleotides: TGTGCCAGCAGCTTAGGCGAAGGTGAGCAGTTCTTC. Encoded protein: CASSLGEGEQFF.

The J gene is TRBJ2-7, the V gene TRBV6-5; 10 bases fit TRBD1. The J segment lost 3 bases and the V segment lost 5 bases, leaving 7 bases of the junction unmatched. This CDR3 is 15 amino acids long. Germline V CDR1 and CDR2: MNHEY, SVGAGI. CDR3 bases: TGTGCCAGCAGTAAGGGGACAGGGGCGAACTACGAGCAGTACTTC. Encoded protein: CASSKGTGANYEQYF.

The chain has TRBV6-5 and TRBJ1-1, with no clear D. Trimming removed 5 bases from V and 6 bases from J, with 10 bases in between. Germline V gene sequence: CDR1 MNHEY, CDR2 SVGAGI. The CDR3 length is 12 residues. In DNA form, the CDR3 reads TGTGCCAGCAGTCCCCTGGGCTCTGAAGCTTTCTTT. Translation: CASSPLGSEAFF.

The chain recombines TRBV5-1 with TRBJ2-7; 9 bases line up with TRBD1. V was pared by 4 bases and J by 5 bases, with 7 bases of the junction left unmatched. Germline V gene lookup returns CDR1 SGHRS and CDR2 YFSETQ. The CDR3 extends over 14 amino acids. The CDR3 reads CASSAGQGLDEQYF. The CDR3 DNA is TGCGCCAGCAGCGCTGGACAGGGGCTGGACGAGCAGTACTTC.

In DNA, the CDR3 is TGCGCCAGCAGTGTGGAAGCGGGAGAGGGGACAGATACGCAGTATTTT. Amino acids: CASSVEAGEGTDTQYF. This chain joins TRBV10-1 and TRBJ2-3; TRBD2 matches 8 bases. The trim removed 4 bases at V and 3 bases at J, leaving 9 bases unmatched. Germline V gene data show CDR1 as WNHNN and CDR2 as SYGVQD (reference sequence). This CDR3 contains 16 residues.

This chain uses TRBV18 with TRBJ2-1; D may be TRBD1 or TRBD2 (5 bases each). Per the germline V gene, CDR1 is KGHSH and CDR2 is LQKENI. The V end lost 4 bases, the J end lost 5 bases, and 9 bases lay between the germline ends. This CDR3 spans 13 amino acids. The CDR3 sequence is CASSLPGHNEQFF. DNA of the CDR3: TGTGCCAGCTCACTCCCGGGGCACAATGAGCAGTTCTTC.

This rearrangement joins TRBV9 to TRBJ1-6; D may be TRBD1 (5 bases). V lost 4 bases and J lost 6, with 14 bases in between. The V gene's germline CDR1 is SGDLS and CDR2 YYNGEE. The CDR3 totals 15 residues. The chain's CDR3 is CASSSTTGLNSPLHF. The CDR3 bases are TGTGCCAGCAGCTCAACGACGGGGCTTAATTCACCCCTCCACTTT.

Remarks on this clone: The sample holds other DNA sequences that translate to the same CDR3. This chain joins TRBV5-1 and TRBJ2-5, with TRBD2 matching over 12 bases. Germline V gene lookup returns CDR1 SGHRS and CDR2 YFSETQ. The length of the CDR3 is 16 residues. V lost 0 bases and J lost 2; bases outside the gene matches: 2. The CDR3 DNA reads as TGCGCCAGCAGCTTGGGAACTAGCGGGGGGCAAGAGACCCAGTACTTC. Translating it yields CASSLGTSGGQETQYF.